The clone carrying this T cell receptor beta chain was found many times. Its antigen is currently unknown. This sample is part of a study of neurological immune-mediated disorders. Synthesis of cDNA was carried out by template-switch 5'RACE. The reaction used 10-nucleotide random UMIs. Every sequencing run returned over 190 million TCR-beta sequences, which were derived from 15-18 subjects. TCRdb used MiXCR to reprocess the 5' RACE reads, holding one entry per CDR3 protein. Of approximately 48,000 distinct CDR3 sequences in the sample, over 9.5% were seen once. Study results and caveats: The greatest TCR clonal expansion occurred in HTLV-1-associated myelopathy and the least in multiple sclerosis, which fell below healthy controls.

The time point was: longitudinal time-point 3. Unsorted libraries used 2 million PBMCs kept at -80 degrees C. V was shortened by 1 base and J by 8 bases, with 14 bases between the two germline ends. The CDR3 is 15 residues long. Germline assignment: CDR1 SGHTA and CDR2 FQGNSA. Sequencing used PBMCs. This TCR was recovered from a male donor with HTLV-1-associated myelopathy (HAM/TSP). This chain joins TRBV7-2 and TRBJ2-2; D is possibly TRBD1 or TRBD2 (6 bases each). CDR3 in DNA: TGTGCCAGCAGCTTAGATTGGGGGGCCTATGGGGAGCTGTTTTTT. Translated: CASSLDWGAYGELFF.